The present TCR beta chain was sequenced within a study of blood T cell repertoires in COVID-19. Study at large: PBMCs, B-cell-depleted T cells, or T cells were the source of the cDNA or gDNA that made up the material.

Original methodology: Reference gene primer amplification in the assay estimated nucleated cell counts. The protocol was immunoSEQ multiplex PCR, while the TCRdb copy is restricted to in-frame clones and leaves out a portion. The V and J calls and clone size come from that table; D and trimming were worked out from the DNA. The data contain about 200,000 clones, roughly 80% of them singletons. Participant-reported clinical history was the basis for cohort assignment. All recovered Cohort 3 donors got two negative PCRs, got clearance, or saw symptom resolution. Germline loops: CDR1 SGHTA, CDR2 FQGTGA. CDR3 length equals 14 residues. Trimming cost V 5 bases and J 6 bases, with 11 bases left between them.

This TCR was recovered from a man aged 35-49 years who had recovered from COVID-19. Sequenced sample: PBMCs or T cells enriched from blood (not recorded which). The rearrangement uses TRBV7-3 and TRBJ1-6; D gene unclear. The CDR3 here is CASSRGGGNSPLHF. The CDR3 coding sequence is TGTGCCAGCAGCCGAGGTGGCGGTAATTCACCCCTCCACTTT.